This is a list of T cell receptor beta chains from one sample in a study of vaccination effects on CD4 cells after COVID-19. Sequenced by immunoSEQ multiplex PCR; TCRdb stores in-frame clones only, minus some. In the table there are about 74,000 clones, 70% to 80% of which are singletons. For these receptors, no antigen is known. Here the sequenced sample was CD4+ T cells from PBMCs cultured without peptide, taken before COVID-19 vaccination. These receptors originate from a human donor who received a COVID-19 vaccine. Both conserved end residues are part of each CDR3. D genes are given only for firm matches. Rows may omit the clone size; those that give it use once, few, many or a size class.

. | TRBJ2-1 | TRBD1 | TRBV29-1 | TGCAGCGTGCCCCTAGGACAGGGGGCCTCCTACAATGAGCAGTTCTTC | CSVPLGQGASYNEQFF
. | TRBJ1-1 | . | TRBV18 | TGTGCCAGCTCACAGGACAGCCTGAACACTGAAGCTTTCTTT | CASSQDSLNTEAFF
few | TRBJ2-1 | TRBD2 | TRBV7-2 | TGTGCCAGCAGACGGACTAGCGGGGGCTCCTACAATGAGCAGTTCTTC | CASRRTSGGSYNEQFF
. | TRBJ2-1 | . | TRBV12-3/TRBV12-4 | TGTGCCAGCAGTTTCACTAGTTTTACTGAGCAGTTCTTC | CASSFTSFTEQFF
once | TRBJ1-1 | . | TRBV6-5 | TGTGCCAGCAGTTACGAGCCCTTGGGGCGGACTGAAGCTTTCTTT | CASSYEPLGRTEAFF
. | TRBJ1-1 | . | TRBV18 | TGTGCCAGCTCACCGGCGGGACGGGACACTGAAGCTTTCTTT | CASSPAGRDTEAFF
. | TRBJ2-2 | . | TRBV5-1 | TGCGCCAGCAGCTTGGATTTGGGCAGGAACACCGGGGAGCTGTTTTTT | CASSLDLGRNTGELFF
. | TRBJ2-1 | TRBD1 | TRBV7-2 | TGTGCCAGCAGCGAACGCACGGGACAGGGATATGAGCAGTTCTTC | CASSERTGQGYEQFF
. | TRBJ1-3 | . | TRBV5-1 | TGCGCCAGCAGCTTGGATACAGGGCGGCCTGGAAACACCATATATTTT | CASSLDTGRPGNTIYF
. | TRBJ2-3 | TRBD2 | TRBV18 | TGTGCCAGCTCACCACCGACTAGCGGGGGGGTTGGTACGCAGTATTTT | CASSPPTSGGVGTQYF
. | TRBJ1-4 | . | TRBV15 | TGTGCCACCAGCCCCGGGGGAGGTCTTAATGAAAAACTGTTTTTT | CATSPGGGLNEKLFF
few | TRBJ1-2 | . | TRBV13 | TGTGCCAGCAGCCTGGGAGGGAAAACTTGGAACTATGGCTACACCTTC | CASSLGGKTWNYGYTF
. | TRBJ2-5 | . | TRBV5-4 | TGTGCCAGCAGCTTTATGTCTAGACAAGAGACCCAGTACTTC | CASSFMSRQETQYF
. | TRBJ1-4 | TRBD1 | TRBV3-1/TRBV3-2 | TGTGCCAGCAGCCAGCTTCTGACAGGGCGTTATGAAAAACTGTTTTTT | CASSQLLTGRYEKLFF
few | TRBJ1-1 | TRBD1 | TRBV5-6 | TGTGCCAGCAGCCCCTTCTCTGGACAGGCCACTGAAGCTTTCTTT | CASSPFSGQATEAFF
. | TRBJ2-3 | . | TRBV10-3 | TGTGCCATCAGTGAGTCCGTTGGCAGCACAGATACGCAGTATTTT | CAISESVGSTDTQYF
. | TRBJ2-1 | TRBD2 | TRBV5-1 | TGCGCCAGCAGCCCCGCGACTAGCGGGGGCCCCAATGAGCAGTTCTTC | CASSPATSGGPNEQFF
once | TRBJ2-2 | TRBD2 | TRBV28 | TGTGCCAGCAGTTTATATGAAGGCTCGGGGGGCGGGGAGCTGTTTTTT | CASSLYEGSGGGELFF
. | TRBJ1-1 | TRBD1 | TRBV6-2/TRBV6-3 | TGTGCCAGCAGCGGACAGGGGGTGAGCACTGAAGCTTTCTTT | CASSGQGVSTEAFF
. | TRBJ2-2 | . | TRBV7-6 | TGTGCCAGCAGCCATATAGGTGCAGGGTTGGCCGGGGAGCTGTTTTTT | CASSHIGAGLAGELFF
. | TRBJ1-1 | . | TRBV6-5 | TGTGCCAGCCGACAGGTTATCACTGAAGCTTTCTTT | CASRQVITEAFF
. | TRBJ2-5 | TRBD1 | TRBV19 | TGTGCCAGTAGTACAGGGGGCGGTCAGACCCAGTACTTC | CASSTGGGQTQYF
once | TRBJ1-6 | . | TRBV5-1 | TGCGCCAGCAGCGGGGGACAAGGCAACCTGAATTCACCCCTCCACTTT | CASSGGQGNLNSPLHF
. | TRBJ1-5 | TRBD1 | TRBV19 | TGTGCCAGTAGTATTCGACAGGGGGATCAGCCCCAGCATTTT | CASSIRQGDQPQHF
. | TRBJ1-1 | . | TRBV7-8 | TGTGCCAGCAGCTTACGGGGAGGGATTCGAGCTTTCTTT | CASSLRGGIRAFF
. | TRBJ2-1 | . | TRBV24-1 | TGTGCCACCAGTGATTTGAGGGGTGACGGGTTCGATGAGCAGTTCTTC | CATSDLRGDGFDEQFF
. | TRBJ2-5 | TRBD1 | TRBV7-9 | TGTGCCAGCAGCTGGACAGGGGGCAAGGAGACCCAGTACTTC | CASSWTGGKETQYF
. | TRBJ2-5 | . | TRBV10-3 | TGTGCCATCAGTGAGTCGACCTGGTACCAAGAGACCCAGTACTTC | CAISESTWYQETQYF
few | TRBJ1-4 | . | TRBV14 | TGTGCCAGCAGCCAGTACGCTGAAAAACTGTTTTTT | CASSQYAEKLFF
. | TRBJ2-3 | TRBD2 | TRBV7-2 | TGTGCCAGCAGCCTCGGACTAGCGGGGGGGGAAGATACGCAGTATTTT | CASSLGLAGGEDTQYF
. | TRBJ1-4 | . | TRBV12-5 | TGTGCTAGTGGTTTGGTACAGAGGGGTTTTCTTAGGGCAACTAATGAAAAACTGTTTTTT | CASGLVQRGFLRATNEKLFF
. | TRBJ1-2 | . | TRBV10-3 | TGTGCCATCAGCGGGCGCGCTGATGAGTTGAACTATGGCTACACCTTC | CAISGRADELNYGYTF
. | TRBJ2-5 | . | TRBV24-1 | TGTGCCACCAGTGATACCGGGACACAAGAGACCCAGTACTTC | CATSDTGTQETQYF
. | TRBJ1-1 | . | TRBV18 | TGTGCCAGCTCACCGGACAGATCTGAAGCTTTCTTT | CASSPDRSEAFF
. | TRBJ2-1 | TRBD2 | TRBV11-3 | TGTGCCAGCAGCTTCATGGGGGGGGAGCAGTTCTTC | CASSFMGGEQFF
few | TRBJ2-3 | . | TRBV18 | TGTGCCAGCTCACCGGCGGGGAGCACAGATACGCAGTATTTT | CASSPAGSTDTQYF
. | TRBJ2-5 | . | TRBV18 | TGTGCCAGCTCACCGCACGGGCCGGGAGTAACTATACAAGAGACCCAGTACTTC | CASSPHGPGVTIQETQYF
. | TRBJ1-5 | . | TRBV12-3/TRBV12-4 | TGTGCCACCGGATGGGGCAATCAGCCCCAGCATTTT | CATGWGNQPQHF
. | TRBJ1-1 | . | TRBV7-9 | TGTGCCAGCAGCACCAGAACAGGGCCGAGCACTGAAGCTTTCTTT | CASSTRTGPSTEAFF
. | TRBJ1-1 | . | TRBV3-1/TRBV3-2 | TGTGCCAGCAGTCGAGGGGTAGACACTGAAGCTTTCTTT | CASSRGVDTEAFF
. | TRBJ2-3 | TRBD2 | TRBV6-5 | TGTGCCAGCAGTTACGCGGGGGGAAGAGATACGCAGTATTTT | CASSYAGGRDTQYF
. | TRBJ2-1 | . | TRBV21-1 | TGTGCCAGCATCTCACGGGCCCTAGCGGGGGGGGATGAGCAGTTCTTC | CASISRALAGGDEQFF
. | TRBJ2-1 | TRBD2 | TRBV6-2/TRBV6-3 | TGTGCCAGCAGCGGCGGGAGAAGCTCCTACAATGAGCAGTTCTTC | CASSGGRSSYNEQFF
. | TRBJ1-1 | . | TRBV28 | TGTGCCAGCAGTTTTGGGGGGGGCCGAACTGAAGCTTTCTTT | CASSFGGGRTEAFF
. | TRBJ2-5 | . | TRBV11-2 | TGTGCCAGCAGCTTATGGAGGCAGAAAGAGACCCAGTACTTC | CASSLWRQKETQYF
. | TRBJ1-1 | . | TRBV29-1 | TGCAGCGTTGGGAGAACTGGGGTGAACACTGAAGCTTTCTTT | CSVGRTGVNTEAFF
. | TRBJ1-4 | . | TRBV5-1 | TGCGCCAGCAGCTTTGGCGTGGGCGCGAGTGAAAAACTGTTTTTT | CASSFGVGASEKLFF
. | TRBJ1-1 | . | TRBV5-4 | TGTGCCAGCAGCCTTTTGAACACTGAAGCTTTCTTT | CASSLLNTEAFF
. | TRBJ1-1 | . | TRBV6-2/TRBV6-3 | TGTGCCAGCAGTTACTCGTATCGGGTACCGAACACTGAAGCTTTCTTT | CASSYSYRVPNTEAFF
. | TRBJ2-3 | . | TRBV4-3 | TGCGCCAGCAGCCACGCTGCAGGGATCCCAGATACGCAGTATTTT | CASSHAAGIPDTQYF
once | TRBJ1-3 | . | TRBV6-1 | TGTGCCAGCAGTGACATCCGCTCTGGAAACACCATATATTTT | CASSDIRSGNTIYF
. | TRBJ1-5 | . | TRBV3-1/TRBV3-2 | TGTGCCAGCAGCCATGTACACAGGGGCAATCAGCCCCAGCATTTT | CASSHVHRGNQPQHF
. | TRBJ2-1 | TRBD2 | TRBV2 | TGTGCCAGCAGACTCCGGGAGGCTAACAATGAGCAGTTCTTC | CASRLREANNEQFF
. | TRBJ2-2 | . | TRBV5-1 | TGCGCCAGCAGCTTGGTCGGAGGGCTGGACACCGGGGAGCTGTTTTTT | CASSLVGGLDTGELFF